Each of the 17 T cell receptor beta chains below was sequenced from the same sample in a study of T cells in localized non-small cell lung cancer. The table came from immunoSEQ multiplex PCR; TCRdb's copy has only in-frame clones and leaves some out. This table holds about 24,000 clones, 92% found once. The specimen comprised peripheral blood, sampled before any cancer treatment. All receptors derive from a man aged 40 to 70 with stage III squamous cell lung carcinoma.

This clone was recorded once. This chain uses TRBV5-1 with TRBJ2-7; D gene unclear. CDR1 is SGHRS and CDR2 is YFSETQ in the germline V gene. This CDR3 is 15 amino acids long. V lost 4 bases, J lost 2 bases, and 16 bases lay in between. The CDR3 DNA sequence: TGCGCCAGCAGCCTTCGACAAGGCCTCCCCTACGAGCAGTACTTC. Translating gives CASSLRQGLPYEQYF.

The rearrangement uses TRBV9 and TRBJ2-1; D is unclear. This CDR3 has 14 amino acids. V was trimmed by 0 bases and J by 5 bases, leaving 9 bases between them. CDR1 and CDR2 (germline): SGDLS, YYNGEE. The CDR3 DNA is TGTGCCAGCAGCGTAGATCCTTACCACAATGAGCAGTTCTTC. Residues: CASSVDPYHNEQFF.

The J gene is TRBJ1-2, the V gene TRBV14, with 10 bases aligning to TRBD1. This CDR3 region has 14 residues. Per germline, CDR1 SGHDN and CDR2 FVKESK. The trim removed 4 bases at V and 4 bases at J, leaving 3 bases unmatched. The CDR3 DNA is TGTGCCAGCAGCCGGGACAGGGGAGGCTATGGCTACACCTTC. Its translation: CASSRDRGGYGYTF.

The V and J genes are TRBV5-6 and TRBJ2-7, with D uncertain. CDR3 length: 14 residues. Germline V gene lookup returns CDR1 SGHDT and CDR2 YYEEEE. Trimming stripped 0 bases from V and 3 bases from J, with 10 bases between. CDR3: CASSLGGYSYEQYF. CDR3 bases: TGTGCCAGCAGCTTGGGAGGTTACAGCTACGAGCAGTACTTC.

The V call is TRBV7-2, the J call TRBJ1-2; the match to TRBD1 covers 8 bases. The CDR3 contains 15 residues. CDR1 is SGHTA, CDR2 FQGNSA, per germline. The ends lost 5 bases at V and 5 bases at J; junction bases unmatched: 10. The CDR3 DNA is TGTGCCAGCAGCCCCCGGACAGGGCAGGGGTATGGCTACACCTTC. Encoded protein: CASSPRTGQGYGYTF.

This chain links TRBV7-9 with TRBJ2-3; maybe TRBD1 (6 bases). Trimming shortened V by 4 bases and J by 2 bases, and 19 bases separated the two germline ends. The CDR3 is 17 amino acids. CDR1 and CDR2 from the germline V gene are SEHNR and FQNEAQ (reference sequence). CDR3 amino acids: CASSSGTYQTFTDTQYF. For the CDR3, the DNA is TGTGCCAGCAGCTCCGGGACATATCAAACCTTCACAGATACGCAGTATTTT. The full variable domain, completed using reference TRBV7-9 and TRBJ2-3, is DTGVSQNPRHKITKRGQNVTFRCDPISEHNRLYWYRQTLGQGPEFLTYFQNEAQLEKSRLLSDRFSAERPKGSFSTLEIQRTEQGDSAMYLCASSSGTYQTFTDTQYFGPGTRLTVL.

The J gene is TRBJ1-5, the V gene TRBV29-1; D uncertain. V lost 4 bases, J lost 2 bases, and 12 bases lay in between. The CDR3 is 14 residues long. Germline V lookup: CDR1 SQVTM, CDR2 ANQGSEA. CDR3 nucleotide sequence: TGCAGCGTTGGGGCAGGCGATGGCAATCAGCCCCAGCATTTT. It is translated as CSVGAGDGNQPQHF.

This chain uses TRBV18 with TRBJ1-6; D unclear. V shed 6 bases and J shed 9 bases, with 12 bases lying between them. Germline assignment: CDR1 KGHSH and CDR2 LQKENI. CDR3 length equals 13 residues. CDR3 region: CASSPDRGSPLHF. DNA for the CDR3: TGTGCCAGCTCTCCCGACCGGGGTTCACCCCTCCACTTT.

The chain uses TRBV19 and TRBJ1-4; possibly TRBD1 for D (5 bases). Germline loops: CDR1 LNHDA, CDR2 SQIVND (reference sequence). The V and J ends lost 2 bases and 5 bases respectively, with 9 bases between them. The CDR3 has 14 residues. The DNA for the CDR3 is TGTGCCAGTAGTATACAGGGATGGAATGAAAAACTGTTTTTT. This translates into CASSIQGWNEKLFF.

This clone was recorded once. The J gene is TRBJ2-1, the V gene TRBV6-5; D is uncertain. This CDR3 comprises 16 residues. Germline V CDR1 and CDR2: MNHEY, SVGAGI. Deletions cut 0 bases from V and 6 bases from J, with 15 bases between. CDR3 loop: CASSYSGSLVSNEQFF. The CDR3, as DNA: TGTGCCAGCAGTTACTCGGGATCACTCGTAAGCAATGAGCAGTTCTTC.

The chain couples TRBV7-8 to TRBJ2-7; D tentatively reads TRBD1 or TRBD2 (6 bases each). CDR3 length equals 15 residues. The V end was cut by 0 bases, the J end by 1 base, with 10 bases between. The germline V gene encodes CDR1 SGHVS and CDR2 FQNEAQ. As DNA, the CDR3 is TGTGCCAGCAGCTTAGCGGAGGGGGGTTCCTACGAGCAGTACTTC. Translating gives CASSLAEGGSYEQYF.

This chain connects TRBV7-2 to TRBJ2-7, with 10 bases aligning to TRBD1. V trimming: 5 bases; J trimming: 1 base; junction bases outside the gene matches: 5. Germline loops: CDR1 SGHTA, CDR2 FQGNSA. The CDR3 is 15 amino acids. As DNA, the CDR3 is TGTGCCAGCAGCCCCGACAGGGGGCAGTCCTACGAGCAGTACTTC. Translation gives CASSPDRGQSYEQYF.

The gene calls are TRBV6-1 and TRBJ1-2; perhaps TRBD1 as D (6 bases). The CDR3 is made up of 14 amino acids. Trimming stripped 6 bases from V and 3 bases from J, with 14 bases between. Germline lookup yields CDR1 MNHNS and CDR2 SASEGT. CDR3 amino acids: CASRSWKGDYGYTF. In DNA, the CDR3 is TGTGCCAGCAGAAGTTGGAAGGGGGACTATGGCTACACCTTC.

In its sample, this clone was seen once. The chain has TRBV7-3 and TRBJ2-2; 7 positions match TRBD1. The trim removed 6 bases at V and 6 bases at J, leaving 10 bases unmatched. CDR1 and CDR2 (germline): SGHTA, FQGTGA. The CDR3 has 15 amino acids. CDR3 coding DNA: TGTGCCAGCAGGCCGGGACAGACGGGATCCGGGGAGCTGTTTTTT. It is translated as CASRPGQTGSGELFF.

V gene TRBV11-3 combines with J gene TRBJ2-7; TRBD2 matches 13 bases. Germline CDR1 is SGHNT and CDR2 is YENEEA. This CDR3 is 15 amino acids long. The junction had 3 bases not matched to a gene; V was cut back by 4 bases and J by 3 bases. CDR3 sequence: CASSSWTSGSYEQYF. The CDR3 bases are TGTGCCAGCAGCTCCTGGACTAGCGGGAGCTACGAGCAGTACTTC.

This chain links TRBV6-5 with TRBJ1-3, with 7 positions matching TRBD1. V was clipped by 10 bases and J by 0 bases; unmatched bases: 9. Per germline, CDR1 MNHEY and CDR2 SVGAGI. The CDR3 length is 15 residues. In DNA form, the CDR3 reads TGTGCCACCTACAGGGGCTCTTTCTCTGGAAACACCATATATTTT. Translated, it gives CATYRGSFSGNTIYF.

The chain is built from TRBV30 and TRBJ1-1; 7 nucleotides match TRBD1. This CDR3 comprises 15 residues. V dropped 5 bases and J dropped 0; count of bases not matched to a gene: 9. Germline loops: CDR1 GTSNPN, CDR2 SVGIG (reference sequence). CDR3 nucleotide sequence: TGTGCCTGGCGGACAGGTTTCGCCATGAACACTGAAGCTTTCTTT. This translates into CAWRTGFAMNTEAFF. Full variable domain (rest looked up from reference TRBV30 and TRBJ1-1): SQTIHQWPATLVQPVGSPLSLECTVEGTSNPNLYWYRQAAGRGLQLLFYSVGIGQISSEVPQNLSASRPQDRQFILSSKKLLLSDSGFYLCAWRTGFAMNTEAFFGQGTRLTVV.